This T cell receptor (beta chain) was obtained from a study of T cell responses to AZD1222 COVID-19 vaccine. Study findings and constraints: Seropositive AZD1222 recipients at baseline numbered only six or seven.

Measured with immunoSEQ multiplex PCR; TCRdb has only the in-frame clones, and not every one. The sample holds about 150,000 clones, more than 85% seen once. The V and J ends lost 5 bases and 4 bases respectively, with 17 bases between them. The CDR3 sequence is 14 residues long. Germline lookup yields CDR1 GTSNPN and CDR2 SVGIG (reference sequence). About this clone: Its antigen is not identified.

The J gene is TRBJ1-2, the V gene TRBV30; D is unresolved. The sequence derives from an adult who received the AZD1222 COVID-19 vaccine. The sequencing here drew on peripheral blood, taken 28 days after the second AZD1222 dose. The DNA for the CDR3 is TGTGCCTGGTCAATCGGTTACCCGGTCTATGGCTACACCTTC. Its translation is CAWSIGYPVYGYTF.